Listed here are 24 T cell receptor beta chains from one sample, sequenced in a study of OX40 agonist ivuxolimab in advanced cancers. Clones were sequenced by immunoSEQ multiplex PCR, and TCRdb holds only the in-frame ones, with some missing. The sample yields tens of thousands of clones, less than 95% seen once. The starting material was CD4+ or CD8+ T cells sorted from blood, obtained in a trial of the OX40 agonist ivuxolimab. The source is an adult with an advanced solid tumor such as melanoma, head and neck, liver or kidney cancer.

The chain employs TRBV10-2 and TRBJ2-2; D ambiguous. The V gene's germline CDR1 is WSHSY and CDR2 SAAADI. This CDR3 is 13 amino acids long. Trimming pared 6 bases from V and 3 bases from J, leaving 8 bases between. DNA for the CDR3: TGCGCCAGCAGCCGAACCGACACCGGGGAGCTGTTTTTT. This sequence encodes CASSRTDTGELFF.

The chain has TRBV23-1 and TRBJ2-7; 8 nucleotides agree with TRBD1. TRBV23-1 qualifies as an ORF whose function is uncertain. The J segment lost 5 bases and the V segment lost 4 bases, leaving 10 bases of the junction unmatched. This CDR3 has 15 amino acids. The CDR3 DNA is TGCGCCAGCAGTCCCGGACAGGGTATTTACAACGAGCAGTACTTC. Its translation is CASSPGQGIYNEQYF.

The chain is built from TRBV4-3 and TRBJ2-7, with TRBD1 identical over 9 bases. This CDR3 is built from 15 residues. The ends lost 1 base at V and 7 bases at J; junction bases unmatched: 8. From germline, CDR1 is LGHNA and CDR2 YSLEER. The DNA of the CDR3 is TGCGCCAGCAGCCAAGCGAGGGACAGGGCGGGGGAGCAGTACTTC. Residues: CASSQARDRAGEQYF.

This clone was recorded once. The CDR3 loop reads CASSAPGLWETQYF. The CDR3 DNA is TGTGCCAGCAGCGCTCCGGGACTATGGGAGACCCAGTACTTC. V and J are TRBV7-2 and TRBJ2-5; 7 bases map to TRBD2. This CDR3 contains 14 residues. CDR1 and CDR2 (germline): SGHTA, FQGNSA. V lost 5 bases to trimming and J lost 5 bases; unmatched junction nucleotides: 8.

The chain has TRBV11-2 and TRBJ2-1; unclear D gene. Between the trimmed V and J ends, which lost 4 bases and 9 bases, there was a span of 10 bases. The germline CDR1 and CDR2 sequences are SGHAT and FQNNGV. CDR3 size: 12 residues. The CDR3 nucleotides are TGTGCCAGCAGCTCCGGGTGGACTGAGCAGTTCTTC. Protein: CASSSGWTEQFF.

The chain employs TRBV5-1 and TRBJ2-2; TRBD2 matches at 13 bases. Germline CDR1 SGHRS, CDR2 YFSETQ. This CDR3 has 15 residues. Trimming cost V 4 bases and J 7 bases; bases outside gene matches: 4. CDR3 coding DNA: TGCGCCAGCAGCGGACTAGCGGGAGTTGGCGGGGAGCTGTTTTTT. It is translated as CASSGLAGVGGELFF.

The chain combines TRBV7-9 with TRBJ2-5; 8 nucleotides align to TRBD1. The germline gives CDR1 SEHNR, CDR2 FQNEAQ (reference sequence). Losses at the gene ends were 7 bases for V and 4 bases for J; bases not matched to a gene: 14. The CDR3 is made up of 16 amino acids. CDR3 region: CASTGDRGWGGETQYF. DNA of the CDR3: TGTGCCAGCACCGGAGACAGGGGTTGGGGAGGAGAGACCCAGTACTTC.

The J gene is TRBJ1-2, the V gene TRBV21-1. TRBV21-1 is listed as a pseudogene. The CDR3 has 14 residues. The CDR3 reads CASSWAADLGGYTF. The CDR3 nucleotides are TGTGCCAGCTCATGGGCGGCGGACCTGGGGGGCTACACCTTC.

CDR3 nucleotides: TGCGCCAGCAAACCGCGAGGATCGAGCTCCTACGAGCAGTACTTC. Translated: CASKPRGSSSYEQYF. The chain joins TRBV10-2 to TRBJ2-7, with no clear D. The CDR3 totals 15 residues. V was trimmed by 7 bases and J by 0 bases, leaving 16 bases between them. Germline CDR1 is WSHSY and CDR2 is SAAADI.

The V and J genes are TRBV19 and TRBJ2-7; 11 bases fit TRBD2. The junction had 5 bases not matched to a gene; V was cut back by 1 base and J by 6 bases. Germline lookup yields CDR1 LNHDA and CDR2 SQIVND (reference sequence). There are 15 residues in the CDR3. The CDR3 bases are TGTGCCAGTAGTATAGTCCGAACTAGCGGGAGCGAGCAGTACTTC. Its protein is CASSIVRTSGSEQYF.

The genes are TRBV18 and TRBJ1-5, with D possibly matching TRBD1 (5 bases). Germline V gives CDR1 KGHSH, CDR2 LQKENI. The CDR3 is 17 residues long. V gave up 4 bases and J gave up 4 bases, with 20 bases separating them. The CDR3 nucleotides are TGTGCCAGCTCACGACCTCGGGTAGAGGGGAGGAATCAGCCCCAGCATTTT. Translated, it gives CASSRPRVEGRNQPQHF.

V and J are TRBV4-2 and TRBJ1-4, with unresolved D. The CDR3 extends over 12 amino acids. Per germline, CDR1 LGHNA and CDR2 YNFKEQ. Between the trimmed V and J ends, which lost 1 base and 10 bases, there was a span of 7 bases. The DNA of the CDR3 is TGTGCCAGCAGCCAAGTCGTTGGAAAACTGTTTTTT. Its translation is CASSQVVGKLFF.

The chain carries TRBV6-5 and TRBJ2-7, with D possibly matching TRBD1 (5 bases). This CDR3 is built from 14 residues. V dropped 0 bases and J dropped 2 bases, with 8 bases sitting between them. Germline V CDR1 and CDR2: MNHEY, SVGAGI. CDR3 DNA sequence: TGTGCCAGCAGTTACTCGACAGATCCCTACGAGCAGTACTTC. Its translation: CASSYSTDPYEQYF.

The chain couples TRBV29-1 to TRBJ2-7; TRBD1 matches at 10 bases. The V segment lost 4 bases and the J segment 0 bases; nucleotides outside the gene matches: 3. The CDR3 has 14 residues. CDR1 SQVTM and CDR2 ANQGSEA come from the germline V gene. DNA of the CDR3: TGCAGCGTTGTGGGGGACAGGGGCTCCTACGAGCAGTACTTC. Protein: CSVVGDRGSYEQYF.

The chain employs TRBV19 and TRBJ2-3; TRBD2 agrees at 10 bases. V was clipped by 4 bases and J by 1 base; unmatched bases: 2. The CDR3 is 15 amino acids. Germline CDR1 LNHDA, CDR2 SQIVND (reference sequence). This CDR3 reads CASSRTSGGTDTQYF. CDR3 bases: TGTGCCAGTAGTAGGACTAGCGGAGGCACAGATACGCAGTATTTT.

CDR3 nucleotides: TGTGCCTGGGCCGCTGGGGGGGGCCCTGGAAGTGAGCAGTTCTTC. Its protein product is CAWAAGGGPGSEQFF. This chain links TRBV30 with TRBJ2-1, with D possibly matching TRBD2 (7 bases). Between the trimmed V and J ends, which lost 5 bases and 9 bases, there was a span of 23 bases. The CDR3 has 15 amino acids. The germline V gene has CDR1 GTSNPN and CDR2 SVGIG (reference sequence).

A single count supports this clone. V is TRBV2 and J is TRBJ2-2, with D maybe TRBD2 (5 bases). V was trimmed by 2 bases and J by 5 bases, leaving 12 bases between them. CDR1 and CDR2 (germline): SNHLY, FYNNEI. The CDR3 has 15 amino acids. The CDR3 DNA reads TGTGCCAGCAGTGAAAGAGGGCCAGATACCGGGGAGCTGTTTTTT. Translation gives CASSERGPDTGELFF.

This chain uses TRBV28 with TRBJ2-6; D is ambiguous. The germline V gene encodes CDR1 MDHEN and CDR2 SYDVKM. This CDR3 region has 12 residues. The V end was cut by 8 bases, the J end by 1 base, with 3 bases between. Here the CDR3 reads CASGSGANVLTF. For the CDR3, the DNA is TGTGCCAGCGGGTCTGGGGCCAACGTCCTGACTTTC.

V gene TRBV28 combines with J gene TRBJ2-7; 10 nucleotides agree with TRBD2. The CDR3 sequence is 17 residues long. V lost 3 bases to trimming and J lost 0 bases; unmatched junction nucleotides: 8. Germline CDR1 MDHEN, CDR2 SYDVKM. CDR3 sequence (DNA): TGTGCCAGCAGTTTTGGGCGACTAGCGGGCGTCTCCTACGAGCAGTACTTC. Protein: CASSFGRLAGVSYEQYF.

V and J are TRBV10-3 and TRBJ2-2, with a weak D call TRBD2 (5 bases). From germline, CDR1 is ENHRY and CDR2 SYGVKD. The V gene lost 10 bases and the J gene lost 5 bases, with 14 bases spanning the gap. The CDR3 is 13 amino acids. The DNA for the CDR3 is TGTGCCACCGGCCCTGGAGGAACCGGGGAGCTGTTTTTT. Its translation: CATGPGGTGELFF.

The genes are TRBV28 and TRBJ1-4; 8 bases line up with TRBD1. This CDR3 comprises 14 residues. CDR1 and CDR2 (germline): MDHEN, SYDVKM. With 7 bases clipped from V and 4 bases from J, the junction kept 5 bases outside the gene matches. The CDR3 bases are TGTGCCAGCAAGACAGGGGCCAATAATGAAAAACTGTTTTTT. This translates into CASKTGANNEKLFF.

V usage is TRBV6-6 and J usage is TRBJ2-5; 7 bases are a match to TRBD2. The trim removed 4 bases at V and 3 bases at J, leaving 5 bases unmatched. CDR1 and CDR2 (germline): MNHNY, SVGAGI (reference sequence). The CDR3 runs to 14 residues. CDR3 protein: CASSLREPKETQYF. Here the CDR3 DNA reads TGTGCCAGCAGTTTGCGGGAGCCGAAAGAGACCCAGTACTTC.

The chain recombines TRBV18 with TRBJ1-4, with D perhaps matching TRBD1 (5 bases). V shed 0 bases and J shed 0 bases, with 14 bases lying between them. Germline lookup yields CDR1 KGHSH and CDR2 LQKENI. The CDR3 runs 18 residues. DNA for the CDR3: TGTGCCAGCTCACCACCTTCACAGGAGCGTGCAACTAATGAAAAACTGTTTTTT. Its translation is CASSPPSQERATNEKLFF.

This rearrangement joins TRBV6-6 to TRBJ2-7; 11 bases map to TRBD2. V dropped 2 bases and J dropped 0; count of bases not matched to a gene: 0. The CDR3 has 15 residues. Germline V gene data show CDR1 as MNHNY and CDR2 as SVGAGI (reference sequence). CDR3 region: CASSYLAGGSYEQYF. CDR3 nucleotides: TGTGCCAGCAGTTACCTAGCGGGGGGCTCCTACGAGCAGTACTTC.